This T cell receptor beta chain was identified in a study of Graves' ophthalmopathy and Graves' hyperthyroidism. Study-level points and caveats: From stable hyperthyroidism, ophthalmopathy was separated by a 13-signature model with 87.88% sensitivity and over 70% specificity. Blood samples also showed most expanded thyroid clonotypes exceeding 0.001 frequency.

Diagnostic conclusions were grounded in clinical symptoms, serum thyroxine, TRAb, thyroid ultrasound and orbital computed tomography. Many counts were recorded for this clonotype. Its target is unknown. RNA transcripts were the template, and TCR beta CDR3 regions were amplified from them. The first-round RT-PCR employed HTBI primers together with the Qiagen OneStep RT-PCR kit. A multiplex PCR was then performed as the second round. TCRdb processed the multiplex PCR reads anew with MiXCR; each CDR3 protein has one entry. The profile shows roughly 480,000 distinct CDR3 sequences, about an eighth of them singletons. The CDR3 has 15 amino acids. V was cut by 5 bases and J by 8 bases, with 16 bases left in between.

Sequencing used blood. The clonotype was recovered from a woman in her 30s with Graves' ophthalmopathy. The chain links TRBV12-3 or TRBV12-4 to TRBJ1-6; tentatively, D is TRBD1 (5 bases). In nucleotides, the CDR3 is TGTGCCAGCAGTAATATGGGGGGAGTTGATTCACCCCTCCACTTT. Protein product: CASSNMGGVDSPLHF.